This TCR beta chain appears in the sequencing data of a study of blood T cell repertoires in COVID-19. Study as a whole: Samples taken during acute and convalescent COVID-19 were collected in the United States, Italy and Spain. PBMCs, B-cell-depleted T cells, or T cells were the source of the cDNA or gDNA that made up the material.

Authors' processing steps: The authors estimated nucleated cell counts from reference gene primer amplification. Measured with immunoSEQ multiplex PCR; TCRdb has only the in-frame clones, and not every one. V and J calls and clone size are given by that table; D and trimming were obtained from the DNA. The data contain tens of thousands of clones, more than 65% of them singletons. The CDR3 spans 16 residues. CDR1 SNHLY and CDR2 FYNNEI come from the germline V gene. Trimming took 6 bases from V and 0 from J, leaving 12 bases between them. Recruited during active infection, patients (from Seattle) were subsequently followed longitudinally.

Material for sequencing was peripheral blood. This chain uses TRBV2 with TRBJ1-6; D is possibly TRBD1 (5 bases). The receptor was derived from a man aged 70 or older with COVID-19, enrolled during active disease. The CDR3 DNA follows: TGTGCCAGCAGCCCAGGGTTTACCTCCTATAATTCACCCCTCCACTTT. This gives the protein CASSPGFTSYNSPLHF. Variable domain in full (rest from reference TRBV2 and TRBJ1-6): EPEVTQTPSHQVTQMGQEVILRCVPISNHLYFYWYRQILGQKVEFLVSFYNNEISEKSEIFDDQFSVERPDGSNFTLKIRSTKLEDSAMYFCASSPGFTSYNSPLHFGNGTRLTVT.